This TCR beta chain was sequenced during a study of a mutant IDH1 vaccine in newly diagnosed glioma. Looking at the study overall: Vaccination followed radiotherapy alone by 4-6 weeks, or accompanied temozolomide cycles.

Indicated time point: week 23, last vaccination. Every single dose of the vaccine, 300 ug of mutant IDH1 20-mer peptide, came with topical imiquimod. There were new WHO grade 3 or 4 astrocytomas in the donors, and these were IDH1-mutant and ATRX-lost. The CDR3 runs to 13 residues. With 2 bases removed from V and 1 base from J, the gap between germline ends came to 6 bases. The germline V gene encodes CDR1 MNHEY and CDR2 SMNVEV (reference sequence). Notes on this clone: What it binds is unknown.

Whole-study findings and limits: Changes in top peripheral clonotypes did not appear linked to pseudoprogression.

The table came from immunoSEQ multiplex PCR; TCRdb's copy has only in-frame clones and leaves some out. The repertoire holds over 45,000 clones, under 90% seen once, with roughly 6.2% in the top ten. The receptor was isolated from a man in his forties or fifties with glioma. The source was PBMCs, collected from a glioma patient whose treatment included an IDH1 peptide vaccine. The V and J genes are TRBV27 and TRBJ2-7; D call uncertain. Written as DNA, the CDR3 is TGTGCCAGCAGTTTAGGGCAGTCCTACGAGCAGTACTTC. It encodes CASSLGQSYEQYF.